Listed below are T cell receptor beta chains from one sample, sequenced in a study of CD8+ T cells in alopecia areata. The repertoire was sequenced with immunoSEQ multiplex PCR; TCRdb's copy has only in-frame clones and lacks some. The repertoire holds over 200,000 clones, over 60% seen once, with around 4% in the top ten. Material: CD4+ T cells sorted from blood, obtained at week 4, from a patient treated with tofacitinib. These TCRs come from a human donor with alopecia areata. Each CDR3 is given with its conserved first and last residue. A D gene is named only where the DNA matches it firmly. The size entry is marked missing in some rows and otherwise reads once, few, many or a size class.

J gene,V gene,clone size,D gene,CDR3 DNA,CDR3 protein
TRBJ2-7,TRBV5-1,.,TRBD2,TGCGCCAGCAGCCTACAACACCTTAGCGGGGGAGCATACGAGCAGTACTTC,CASSLQHLSGGAYEQYF
TRBJ2-1,TRBV20-1,.,.,TGCAGTGCTTTCCGGGGGAATGAGCAGTTCTTC,CSAFRGNEQFF
TRBJ1-2,TRBV20-1,.,TRBD1,TGCAGTGCTGACAGGGGATCTGGCTACACCTTC,CSADRGSGYTF
TRBJ1-6,TRBV6-8,.,.,TGTGCCAGCAGTTGGGGGCCCCCCCCGCCTTACTCCTATAATTCACCCCTCCACTTT,CASSWGPPPPYSYNSPLHF
TRBJ2-3,TRBV6-5,.,.,TGTGCCAGCAGGGTGGGAGATACGCAGTATTTT,CASRVGDTQYF
TRBJ1-2,TRBV4-1,.,TRBD1,TGCGCCAGCAGCCAAGATCACAGGGGCTATGGCTACACCTTC,CASSQDHRGYGYTF
TRBJ1-1,TRBV30,.,.,TGTGCCTGGAGTTTCGTTCGCGGCACTGAAGCTTTCTTT,CAWSFVRGTEAFF
TRBJ2-7,TRBV6-6,.,.,TGTGCCAGCAGTGCCCAGGAGAGCTCCTACGAGCAGTACTTC,CASSAQESSYEQYF
TRBJ2-7,TRBV7-2,few,.,TGTGCCAGCAGCCCCAGTTTTCCGGGCGAGCAGTACTTC,CASSPSFPGEQYF
TRBJ2-6,TRBV15,few,.,TGTGCCACCAGCAGAGTTCCGTTAGGGGCCAACGTCCTGACTTTC,CATSRVPLGANVLTF
TRBJ1-6,TRBV19,.,.,TGTGCCAGTACGGCGGGCAAGAATTCACCCCTCCACTTT,CASTAGKNSPLHF
TRBJ2-1,TRBV5-1,.,TRBD2,TGCGCCAGCAGTACAGACGGCGGGGGGCGCTACAATGAGCAGTTCTTC,CASSTDGGGRYNEQFF
TRBJ2-1,TRBV28,.,.,TGTGCCAGCAGCGGGGCGAGCTCCTACAATGAGCAGTTCTTC,CASSGASSYNEQFF
TRBJ1-4,TRBV30,.,TRBD1,TGTGCCTGGAGCCCGACAGGGGCGAATGAAAAACTGTTTTTT,CAWSPTGANEKLFF
TRBJ2-2,TRBV30,.,TRBD1,TGTGCCTGGAGTGTACGAACAGGGGTAACCGGGGAGCTGTTTTTT,CAWSVRTGVTGELFF
TRBJ1-2,TRBV7-2,.,.,TGTGCCAGCAGCTCGCCTAGGCAGGGACATCAAGGCTACACCTTC,CASSSPRQGHQGYTF
TRBJ2-1,TRBV9,.,TRBD2,TGTGCCAGCGGTAAAGGGACTAGCGTCTACAATGAGCAGTTCTTC,CASGKGTSVYNEQFF
TRBJ2-3,TRBV5-1,few,.,TGCGCCAGCAGTTCTGCCCTGGGGGATACGCAGTATTTT,CASSSALGDTQYF
TRBJ2-5,TRBV7-9,.,TRBD2,TGTGCCAGCAGCACCCGACTAGCGGGTCAAGAGACCCAGTACTTC,CASSTRLAGQETQYF
TRBJ2-3,TRBV29-1,few,.,TGCAGCGTGACCGGGACCACAGATACGCAGTATTTT,CSVTGTTDTQYF
TRBJ2-2,TRBV18,.,.,TGTGCCAGCTCACCGGGACAAACGACCGGGGAGCTGTTTTTT,CASSPGQTTGELFF
TRBJ2-5,TRBV2,.,TRBD1,TGTGCCAGCAATCAGGGGGTTCAAGAGACCCAGTACTTC,CASNQGVQETQYF
TRBJ2-7,TRBV4-1,.,.,TGCGCCAGCAGCCAAGGCGGGGGCGCCTACGAGCAGTACTTC,CASSQGGGAYEQYF
TRBJ2-3,TRBV6-5,.,.,TGTGCCAGCACTAGGACCAGGGTGGCAGATACGCAGTATTTT,CASTRTRVADTQYF
TRBJ2-6,TRBV5-4,.,TRBD1,TGTGCCAGCAGCCCTGGGACAGCTGGGGCCAACGTCCTGACTTTC,CASSPGTAGANVLTF
TRBJ2-5,TRBV5-1,.,.,TGCGCCAGCAGCCCTCTTACTAGCTTGGAGACCCAGTACTTC,CASSPLTSLETQYF
TRBJ2-5,TRBV4-3,few,.,TGCGCCAGCAGCCCGTCACTACCGGGTTTTGAGACCCAGTACTTC,CASSPSLPGFETQYF
TRBJ1-2,TRBV5-1,.,TRBD1,TGCGCCAGCAGCTCGACAGGGGATGGCTACACCTTC,CASSSTGDGYTF
TRBJ2-1,TRBV10-2,.,TRBD2,TGCGCCAGCAGTGAGTCGAGCGGGGGTATAGACGATGAGCAGTTCTTC,CASSESSGGIDDEQFF